This T cell receptor beta chain was captured in a study of OX40 agonist ivuxolimab in advanced cancers. Overall study context: Prior therapy, whether anti-PD-1, anti-PD-L1 or anti-CTLA-4, was allowed, and under 50% had some. Whole-study findings and limits: Among the lowest peripheral clonal expansion occurred in 0.1-3.0 mg/kg partial responders.

The CDR3 is 17 amino acids. Per germline, CDR1 ENHRY and CDR2 SYGVKD. Trimming shortened V by 10 bases and J by 8 bases, and 32 bases separated the two germline ends. Produced via immunoSEQ multiplex PCR; TCRdb's table is partial and in-frame only. The data contain fewer than 80,000 clones, roughly 82% of them seen just once; the ten biggest clones take up 0.9% to 1.4%. In the case of this clone: Its specificity is unknown.

The origin of this receptor is an adult with an advanced solid tumor such as melanoma, head and neck, liver or kidney cancer. The rearrangement uses TRBV10-3 and TRBJ2-5, with D possibly being TRBD2 (7 bases). This sample comprised CD4+ or CD8+ T cells sorted from blood, obtained in a trial of the OX40 agonist ivuxolimab. In DNA form, the CDR3 reads TGTGCCACCGGTGGGGGGGCTAATTCAAGAGATGGATTAACCCAGTACTTC. Its translation is CATGGGANSRDGLTQYF.